The rows below give T cell receptor beta chains drawn from one sample of a study of blood T cell repertoires in COVID-19. Profiling relied on immunoSEQ multiplex PCR, and the TCRdb table lists in-frame clones only, not all of them. In the table there are 25,000 to 40,000 clones, 90% of which are singletons. Sequenced sample: peripheral blood. These receptors all come from a man aged 65 to 85 with active or convalescent COVID-19. Each CDR3 is given with its conserved first and last residue. Fields, in order: CDR3 length, V gene, CDR3 protein.

length: 14
V: TRBV7-2
CDR3: CASSLGPTSSGYTF

length: 15
V: TRBV5-1
CDR3: CASSWGDSNPYEQYF

length: 16
V: TRBV6-5
CDR3: CASSYSRRSHTDTQYF

length: 15
V: TRBV5-4
CDR3: CASSLKSGVGDTQYF

length: 14
V: TRBV28
CDR3: CASSSVQVNTEAFF

length: 15
V: TRBV6-5
CDR3: CASTEGGANGNTIYF

length: 16
V: TRBV18
CDR3: CASSKRDRNSNQPQHF

length: 14
V: TRBV2
CDR3: CASSEGRGGQPQHF

length: 13
V: TRBV19
CDR3: CASSIGENYGYTF

length: 13
V: TRBV5-4
CDR3: CASSSTRDNEQFF

length: 13
V: TRBV2
CDR3: CASSGQMNTEAFF

length: 13
V: TRBV6-5
CDR3: CATEILGGNEQFF

length: 15
V: TRBV5-1
CDR3: CASSPTGTGVEKLFF

length: 14
V: TRBV5-1
CDR3: CASSLGGIDQPQHF

length: 15
V: TRBV6-2/TRBV6-3
CDR3: CASSPDRGSSQPQHF

length: 14
V: TRBV5-1
CDR3: CASSLGQGSEKLFF

length: 15
V: TRBV19
CDR3: CASSTDSRGWSPLHF

length: 15
V: TRBV5-4
CDR3: CASSLSGKYTHEQYF

length: 13
V: TRBV6-1
CDR3: CASSEGGPYEQYF

length: 11
V: TRBV29-1
CDR3: CSGTGGNTIYF

length: 15
V: TRBV5-5
CDR3: CASSLTGARVTEAFF

length: 16
V: TRBV6-4
CDR3: CASSDSQGMGTDTQYF

length: 10
V: TRBV29-1
CDR3: CSVSGPGYTF

length: 14
V: TRBV6-2/TRBV6-3
CDR3: CASSPGQGNQPQHF

length: 17
V: TRBV5-5
CDR3: CASSLRVLGQGSYGYTF

length: 12
V: TRBV6-5
CDR3: CASSYYGQPQHF

length: 12
V: TRBV7-8
CDR3: CASSPLTRGYTF

length: 15
V: TRBV6-1
CDR3: CASSEYGASGNTIYF

length: 14
V: TRBV5-1
CDR3: CASSLGVVWTEAFF

length: 15
V: TRBV18
CDR3: CASSPQGTNTGELFF

length: 15
V: TRBV2
CDR3: CASTTEGGLNTEAFF

length: 15
V: TRBV19
CDR3: CASSIGGLSTDTQYF

length: 15
V: TRBV19
CDR3: CASSIAGTGGTEAFF

length: 14
V: TRBV11-2
CDR3: CASSPPRDSYEQYF

length: 14
V: TRBV27
CDR3: CATRPGTDPYEQYF

length: 15
V: TRBV7-6
CDR3: CASSFGTGGLETQYF

length: 14
V: TRBV28
CDR3: CASRGLTGPEPQHF

length: 15
V: TRBV11-3
CDR3: CASSLDGGANTEAFF

length: 16
V: TRBV5-8
CDR3: CASSSGGLRANEKLFF

length: 13
V: TRBV6-5
CDR3: CASSLQGSGGYTF

length: 13
V: TRBV10-1
CDR3: CASSAPNGGRAFF

length: 14
V: TRBV7-9
CDR3: CASSLGQMNTEAFF

length: 15
V: TRBV10-3
CDR3: CAISESGATNEKLFF

length: 14
V: TRBV5-1
CDR3: CASSAPGIGTEAFF

length: 15
V: TRBV4-2
CDR3: CASSQDSAGNYGYTF

length: 12
V: TRBV5-1
CDR3: CASSLDSDTIYF

length: 15
V: TRBV5-5
CDR3: CASSLELQGRQPQHF

length: 14
V: TRBV30
CDR3: CAWVLGHNTGELFF

length: 13
V: TRBV6-1
CDR3: CASSEGSQRSYTF

length: 13
V: TRBV19
CDR3: CASSRQGAYGYTF

length: 13
V: TRBV9
CDR3: CASSVTGGTEAFF

length: 14
V: TRBV4-1
CDR3: CASSQDSGGAEQYF

length: 17
V: TRBV7-9
CDR3: CASSFGSGTTPTGELFF

length: 14
V: TRBV5-1
CDR3: CASSLGTANTEAFF

length: 16
V: TRBV10-3
CDR3: CAIREGANRGQETQYF